These 32 T cell receptor beta chains were sequenced from one sample in a study of shared clonotypes between healthy human individuals (dated by TCRdb to the early 2020s). For the CD8 naive samples, CD45RO-negative cells were positively selected for CCR7, yielding a CD45RA+CCR7+ population from which TemRA cells were excluded. The library was produced with the immunoSEQ multiplex PCR assay. In its TCRdb copy, this immuneACCESS table keeps in-frame sequences only and misses some clones. Where compared with another copy, unresolved V genes explain less than half of these, and the others have no known cause. Across this sample there are about 2.1 million clones, with 85% to 95% seen only once. The ten largest clones represent around 1.7% of the sample. Sequencing was carried out using naive CD8+ T cells from PBMCs. The cell subset or site label of this sample denotes: CD45RA+CCR7+. These receptors originate from a man aged 18 to 29 in good health. Some clones in this sample may be carry-over from other donors' samples.

The CDR3 nucleotides are TGTGCCTGGAGTGTAGTTAACGGGGGCCAAGCTTTCTTT. Protein sequence: CAWSVVNGGQAFF. The chain joins TRBV30 to TRBJ1-1; D is perhaps TRBD1 (6 bases). CDR1 GTSNPN and CDR2 SVGIG come from the germline V gene (reference sequence). V was pared by 0 bases and J by 9 bases, with 14 bases between. This CDR3 comprises 13 residues. The variable domain in full, with the rest retrieved from reference TRBV30 and TRBJ1-1, is SQTIHQWPATLVQPVGSPLSLECTVEGTSNPNLYWYRQAAGRGLQLLFYSVGIGQISSEVPQNLSASRPQDRQFILSSKKLLLSDSGFYLCAWSVVNGGQAFFGQGTRLTVV.

Remarks on this clone: Other DNA sequences of this sample code for an identical CDR3. The chain combines TRBV19 with TRBJ2-7, with 8 bases that match TRBD2. V was pared by 5 bases and J by 0 bases, with 6 bases of the junction left unmatched. This CDR3 contains 15 residues. Germline V gives CDR1 LNHDA, CDR2 SQIVND (reference sequence). The CDR3 here is CASSPGRGSSYEQYF. The CDR3 DNA reads as TGTGCCAGTAGTCCCGGGAGGGGCAGCTCCTACGAGCAGTACTTC.

CDR3 nucleotide sequence: TGTGCCAGCAGCTCGGGTCCCCTGCTAGAAGGGACCCAGTACTTC. It codes for CASSSGPLLEGTQYF. The chain couples TRBV7-9 to TRBJ2-5; D ambiguous. This CDR3 has 15 amino acids. With 4 bases removed from V and 7 bases from J, the gap between germline ends came to 19 bases. Germline-derived CDR1 and CDR2 are SEHNR and FQNEAQ (reference sequence).

This rearrangement joins TRBV7-9 to TRBJ2-7, with unresolved D. The CDR3 runs 12 residues. Germline V gene lookup returns CDR1 SEHNR and CDR2 FQNEAQ (reference sequence). V was pared by 7 bases and J by 6 bases, with 13 bases between. This CDR3 reads CASTPVLPEQYF. The CDR3, as DNA: TGTGCCAGCACCCCAGTCCTACCCGAGCAGTACTTC. Drawing the rest from reference TRBV7-9 and TRBJ2-7, the complete variable domain is DTGVSQNPRHKITKRGQNVTFRCDPISEHNRLYWYRQTLGQGPEFLTYFQNEAQLEKSRLLSDRFSAERPKGSFSTLEIQRTEQGDSAMYLCASTPVLPEQYFGPGTRLTVT.

The rearrangement joins TRBV19 to TRBJ1-5; D might be TRBD1 (5 bases). This CDR3 has 15 residues. Trimming stripped 6 bases from V and 0 bases from J, with 12 bases between. Germline CDR1 reads LNHDA; CDR2 reads SQIVND (reference sequence). This CDR3 reads CASSTDSYSNQPQHF. For the CDR3, the DNA is TGTGCCAGTAGCACAGACAGTTATAGCAATCAGCCCCAGCATTTT.

The V and J genes are TRBV19 and TRBJ2-3; 7 bases match TRBD2. CDR3 length: 14 residues. From germline, CDR1 is LNHDA and CDR2 SQIVND (reference sequence). Trimming at V came to 4 bases and at J to 3 bases, leaving 4 bases not matched to a gene. CDR3 sequence: CASSRSSGTDTQYF. The DNA for the CDR3 is TGTGCCAGTAGTAGATCTAGCGGAACAGATACGCAGTATTTT.

This rearrangement joins TRBV2 to TRBJ1-1; no firm D call. The length of the CDR3 is 11 residues. With 10 bases removed from V and 5 bases from J, the gap between germline ends came to 11 bases. CDR1 is SNHLY, CDR2 FYNNEI, per germline. In nucleotides, the CDR3 is TGTGCCACCGGGGTCGTGACTGAAGCTTTCTTT. Its protein product is CATGVVTEAFF.

Regarding this clone: The sample has other DNA sequences that encode this CDR3 too. This sequence joins TRBV27 and TRBJ1-5, with 7 positions matching TRBD1. The CDR3 runs to 15 residues. CDR1 MNHEY and CDR2 SMNVEV come from the germline V gene (reference sequence). Unmatched junction bases numbered 6, after V lost 3 bases and J lost 4 bases. This chain's CDR3 is CASSLVGGGNQPQHF. The CDR3 DNA is TGTGCCAGCAGTTTGGTAGGGGGCGGGAATCAGCCCCAGCATTTT.

CDR3 residues: CASRNLGLAGPETQYF. In DNA form, the CDR3 reads TGTGCCAGCAGGAACCTCGGACTAGCGGGACCAGAGACCCAGTACTTC. The chain carries TRBV27 and TRBJ2-5; 12 bases match TRBD2. V gave up 6 bases and J gave up 4 bases; unmatched junction bases: 9. Per germline, CDR1 MNHEY and CDR2 SMNVEV (reference sequence). This CDR3 spans 16 amino acids.

This clone was counted a single time. The genes are TRBV6-5 and TRBJ1-5; D is possibly TRBD1 (5 bases). The germline gives CDR1 MNHEY, CDR2 SVGAGI. Trimming cost V 6 bases and J 4 bases, with 16 bases left between them. The CDR3 has 15 amino acids. In nucleotides, the CDR3 is TGTGCCAGCAGCCGCCTCGCAGGGCAGAATCAGCCCCAGCATTTT. Translation gives CASSRLAGQNQPQHF.

The DNA of the CDR3 is TGCGCCAGCAGCCCCCTACCCTCGGGGGGCTTGAGCTCCTACGAGCAGTACTTC. Amino acids: CASSPLPSGGLSSYEQYF. This chain joins TRBV5-1 and TRBJ2-7, with D tentatively TRBD2 (7 bases). With 4 bases removed from V and 0 bases from J, the gap between germline ends came to 23 bases. CDR3 length equals 18 residues. Per the germline V gene, CDR1 is SGHRS and CDR2 is YFSETQ.

The chain links TRBV7-6 to TRBJ1-1, with TRBD1 identical over 10 bases. Germline lookup yields CDR1 SGHVS and CDR2 FNYEAQ. There are 17 residues in the CDR3. V lost 5 bases and J lost 7; bases outside the gene matches: 16. DNA of the CDR3: TGTGCCAGCAGCCCCGGGACAGGGGTGATGGTACCCGGTGAAGCTTTCTTT. Residues: CASSPGTGVMVPGEAFF.

With regard to this clone: The sample has other DNA sequences that encode this CDR3 too. The genes are TRBV9 and TRBJ2-2; the D is unclear. The V gene lost 4 bases and the J gene lost 5 bases, with 6 bases spanning the gap. This CDR3 is 12 amino acids long. Per the germline V gene, CDR1 is SGDLS and CDR2 is YYNGEE. The CDR3 is CASSPGTGELFF. The CDR3 region has the DNA TGTGCCAGCAGCCCCGGTACCGGGGAGCTGTTTTTT.

Details on this clone: Within the sample, other DNA sequences also encode this same CDR3. The chain joins TRBV27 to TRBJ2-7; D remains unclear. The ends were cut back, 2 bases at V and 6 bases at J, with 8 bases in the middle. In germline, CDR1 is MNHEY, CDR2 SMNVEV (reference sequence). The length of the CDR3 is 12 residues. CDR3 DNA: TGTGCCAGCAGTTTACTTGGTTCCGAGCAGTACTTC. Residues: CASSLLGSEQYF.

Regarding this clone: A read error may produce the germline difference seen at one junction end. Additional DNA sequences in this sample encode the identical CDR3. The V call is TRBV29-1, the J call TRBJ2-1, with a possible D match to TRBD1 (5 bases). This CDR3 contains 13 residues. The germline CDR1 and CDR2 sequences are SQVTM and ANQGSEA. CDR3 nucleotide sequence: TGCAGCGTAGAAGGGGTTACCTACAATGAGCAGTTCTTC. It is translated as CSVEGVTYNEQFF.

CDR3 sequence: CASSPWTGATYNEQFF. Here the CDR3 DNA reads TGTGCCAGCAGTCCCTGGACAGGGGCGACCTACAATGAGCAGTTCTTC. V and J are TRBV27 and TRBJ2-1; TRBD1 agrees at 9 bases. CDR1 is MNHEY, CDR2 SMNVEV, per germline (reference sequence). The CDR3 extends over 16 amino acids. V dropped 5 bases and J dropped 2; count of bases not matched to a gene: 7.

The chain employs TRBV10-3 and TRBJ2-3, with TRBD1 matching 9 bases. The CDR3 length is 14 residues. After removal of 3 bases from V and 6 bases from J, the junction contained 4 bases not matched to a gene. Per germline, CDR1 ENHRY and CDR2 SYGVKD. CDR3 bases: TGTGCCATCAGTGATTACAGGGGGCGGGATACGCAGTATTTT. Its protein is CAISDYRGRDTQYF.

The rearrangement uses TRBV6-5 and TRBJ1-1; maybe TRBD1 (5 bases). The V gene lost 0 bases and the J gene lost 1 base, with 12 bases spanning the gap. This CDR3 has 16 residues. Germline V gene data show CDR1 as MNHEY and CDR2 as SVGAGI. Here the CDR3 DNA reads TGTGCCAGCAGTTACTCGCCCGGGACCCCGAACACTGAAGCTTTCTTT. This gives the protein CASSYSPGTPNTEAFF.

V gene TRBV11-3 combines with J gene TRBJ2-3; D is perhaps TRBD2 (6 bases). The CDR3 is made up of 18 amino acids. Germline CDR1 reads SGHNT; CDR2 reads YENEEA. The V end lost 2 bases, the J end lost 3 bases, and 21 bases lay between the germline ends. The CDR3 loop is CASSLSSEGLRSTDTQYF. DNA for the CDR3: TGTGCCAGCAGCTTAAGTTCGGAGGGCCTCCGTTCGACAGATACGCAGTATTTT.

On this clone: The same CDR3 also results from other DNA sequences found in this sample. J is TRBJ1-5 and V is TRBV28, with no clear D. Germline V gene sequence: CDR1 MDHEN, CDR2 SYDVKM. Trimming left V 2 bases short and J 2 bases short, with 4 bases between. CDR3 length: 13 residues. The CDR3 coding sequence is TGTGCCAGCAGTTTAACCCGCAATCAGCCCCAGCATTTT. This gives the protein CASSLTRNQPQHF.

V and J are TRBV5-6 and TRBJ1-1; 7 bases align to TRBD1. The CDR3 is 14 amino acids. Germline values: CDR1 SGHDT, CDR2 YYEEEE. Germline trimming cut 5 bases from V and 6 bases from J; bases unmatched to any gene: 10. This CDR3 reads CASSSATGDPEAFF. CDR3 DNA sequence: TGTGCCAGCAGTTCCGCCACAGGGGACCCTGAAGCTTTCTTT.

The chain joins TRBV4-1 to TRBJ1-2, with no clear D. The CDR3 has 13 residues. Germline assignment: CDR1 MGHRA and CDR2 YSYEKL. Trimming left V 3 bases short and J 4 bases short, with 9 bases between. CDR3 nucleotide sequence: TGCGCCAGCAGCCACGCCATTACCTATGGCTACACCTTC. Protein product: CASSHAITYGYTF.

This clone was found once. The chain uses TRBV28 and TRBJ2-1; TRBD2 might be the D (5 bases). Germline CDR1 reads MDHEN; CDR2 reads SYDVKM. This CDR3 contains 13 residues. V gave up 3 bases and J gave up 8 bases, with 11 bases separating them. The CDR3 DNA is TGTGCCAGCAGTTTTGCGAGGGCATATGAGCAGTTCTTC. This gives the protein CASSFARAYEQFF.

The chain joins TRBV29-1 to TRBJ2-7; 9 nucleotides agree with TRBD1. This CDR3 region has 18 residues. The junction had 13 bases not matched to a gene; V was cut back by 0 bases and J by 1 base. Germline-derived CDR1 and CDR2 are SQVTM and ANQGSEA. CDR3 protein: CSVEDWTGAAGGSYEQYF. Here the CDR3 DNA reads TGCAGCGTTGAAGATTGGACAGGGGCCGCCGGAGGTTCCTACGAGCAGTACTTC.

The rearrangement joins TRBV9 to TRBJ2-1, with 8 nucleotides matching TRBD2. Germline CDR1 reads SGDLS; CDR2 reads YYNGEE. CDR3 length: 15 residues. V lost 4 bases and J lost 5; bases outside the gene matches: 8. CDR3 region: CASSPERGINNEQFF. In DNA form, the CDR3 reads TGTGCCAGCAGCCCAGAGCGGGGGATCAACAATGAGCAGTTCTTC.

The V gene is TRBV29-1, the J gene TRBJ2-1; perhaps TRBD2 as D (5 bases). CDR1 is SQVTM and CDR2 is ANQGSEA in the germline V gene. Trimming took 7 bases from V and 6 from J, leaving 16 bases between them. The CDR3 runs 13 residues. The chain's CDR3 is CSATPSRVNEQFF. For the CDR3, the DNA is TGCAGCGCCACCCCTAGCCGGGTCAATGAGCAGTTCTTC.

The chain recombines TRBV28 with TRBJ1-2, with D possibly being TRBD1 (6 bases). CDR1 is MDHEN and CDR2 is SYDVKM in the germline V gene. V dropped 2 bases and J dropped 4 bases, with 17 bases sitting between them. The CDR3 is 16 amino acids. In DNA, the CDR3 is TGTGCCAGCAGTTTAATGGTAACAGGGATGGGCTATGGCTACACCTTC. Translated, it gives CASSLMVTGMGYGYTF.

On this clone itself: Other DNA variants within this sample encode the same CDR3. The V call is TRBV25-1, the J call TRBJ2-7; no clear D gene. Germline assignment: CDR1 MGHDK and CDR2 SYGVNS. The germline V and J ends were trimmed by 6 bases and 0 bases, with 6 bases remaining between them. The CDR3 runs 12 residues. The CDR3 DNA sequence: TGTGCCAGCAGGGGTGGCTCCTACGAGCAGTACTTC. Translating gives CASRGGSYEQYF.

This rearrangement joins TRBV7-8 to TRBJ1-1; D not resolved. Trimming took off 1 base at V and 5 bases at J, with 17 bases between the two ends. Germline CDR1 reads SGHVS; CDR2 reads FQNEAQ. The CDR3 contains 16 residues. The CDR3 spells CASSLVGAGRGTEAFF. The CDR3 bases are TGTGCCAGCAGCTTAGTGGGTGCGGGGAGAGGGACTGAAGCTTTCTTT. The full variable domain, in which reference TRBV7-8 and TRBJ1-1 provide the parts outside the CDR3, is GAGVSQSPRYKVAKRGQDVALRCDPISGHVSLFWYQQALGQGPEFLTYFQNEAQLDKSGLPSDRFFAERPEGSVSTLKIQRTQQEDSAVYLCASSLVGAGRGTEAFFGQGTRLTVV.

Concerning this clone: The sample contains more than one DNA sequence encoding this CDR3. The chain links TRBV7-9 to TRBJ2-7; D is possibly TRBD1 (6 bases). The germline V gene has CDR1 SEHNR and CDR2 FQNEAQ (reference sequence). This CDR3 is 14 amino acids long. V was trimmed by 0 bases and J by 6 bases, leaving 12 bases between them. DNA of the CDR3: TGTGCCAGCAGCTTAGCCGGGACACTCGGCGAGCAGTACTTC. It yields the protein CASSLAGTLGEQYF.

This sequence joins TRBV28 and TRBJ2-1; 7 nucleotides match TRBD2. V was pared by 7 bases and J by 13 bases, with 10 bases of the junction left unmatched. Germline CDR1 reads MDHEN; CDR2 reads SYDVKM. CDR3 length: 12 residues. The CDR3 DNA reads TGTGCCAGCACCCTGGGACTACCGGAACAGTTCTTC. It encodes CASTLGLPEQFF.

The chain is built from TRBV16 and TRBJ1-5, with unresolved D. V lost 6 bases and J 7 bases, leaving 10 bases between the germline ends. The CDR3 is made up of 12 amino acids. Germline loops: CDR1 KGHSY, CDR2 FQNENV. The CDR3 sequence: CASSIGSQPQHF. In DNA, the CDR3 is TGTGCCAGCAGTATCGGGAGCCAGCCCCAGCATTTT.